This T cell receptor beta chain was sequenced for a study of T-cell reconstitution after alpha-beta-depleted transplantation in children. The study, taken as a whole, reports: A year post-transplant, T-cell counts and diversity derived mostly from newly produced T cells. Recipient T cells and thymic progenitors that survived gave rise to the high TCRbeta diversity observed at day 60 in some patients. It was reported that alpha-beta T cells came from several hundred expanded graft clones (about two months after transplant).

Deletions cut 4 bases from V and 0 bases from J, with 12 bases between. CDR1 is SGHTA, CDR2 FQGNSA, per germline. The CDR3 is 16 amino acids. During its preparation, the TCRbeta library received unique molecular identifiers. TCRdb independently ran MiXCR on the PCR reads; one entry per CDR3 protein. The sample has 200,000 to 250,000 distinct CDR3 sequences; roughly a tenth are singletons. This clonotype was seen a handful of times. Antigen unknown. This chain links TRBV7-2 with TRBJ2-2, with D perhaps matching TRBD1 (6 bases). The sample was PBMCs, taken before TCRalphabeta/CD19-depleted stem cell transplant. This receptor was obtained from a child less than two years old with acute myeloid leukemia, due to receive a stem cell transplant. DNA of the CDR3: TGTGCCAGCAGCTCCCGACAGGCCTCGAACACCGGGGAGCTGTTTTTT. Translation gives CASSSRQASNTGELFF.